A selection of T cell receptor beta chains follows, all from one sample in a study of blood T cell repertoires in COVID-19. The method was immunoSEQ multiplex PCR; TCRdb's version includes in-frame clones alone and lacks a portion of them. The table has some 93,000 clones, about four fifths seen once; the top ten hold nearly 25%. The sequenced material came from peripheral blood. The receptors were sampled from a human donor in a cohort sampled during active COVID-19. CDR3s include the opening cysteine and the closing phenylalanine or tryptophan. Each record gives: D gene, clone size, J gene, V gene, CDR3 protein, CDR3 DNA. The D gene is left open where the match is weak. A row's size may be missing; if present it is once, few, many or a size class.

D gene: .; clone size: .; J gene: TRBJ2-2; V gene: TRBV7-3; CDR3 protein: CASSSSTGELFF; CDR3 DNA: TGTGCCAGCAGCTCTAGCACCGGGGAGCTGTTTTTT
D gene: .; clone size: .; J gene: TRBJ2-1; V gene: TRBV19; CDR3 protein: CATAGTYNEQFF; CDR3 DNA: TGTGCCACTGCAGGAACCTACAATGAGCAGTTCTTC
D gene: TRBD2; clone size: .; J gene: TRBJ2-7; V gene: TRBV7-9; CDR3 protein: CASSLGQGGIEQYF; CDR3 DNA: TGTGCCAGCAGCTTAGGCCAGGGAGGGATAGAGCAGTACTTC
D gene: .; clone size: .; J gene: TRBJ1-2; V gene: TRBV19; CDR3 protein: CASIEGGRRYGYTF; CDR3 DNA: TGTGCCAGTATAGAGGGAGGACGACGCTATGGCTACACCTTC
D gene: TRBD2; clone size: .; J gene: TRBJ2-7; V gene: TRBV5-6; CDR3 protein: CASSQWTSGRGISYEQYF; CDR3 DNA: TGTGCCAGCAGCCAATGGACTAGCGGGAGGGGAATCTCCTACGAGCAGTACTTC
D gene: TRBD2; clone size: few; J gene: TRBJ2-3; V gene: TRBV7-9; CDR3 protein: CASSSLASGPDTQYF; CDR3 DNA: TGTGCCAGCAGCTCCCTAGCTAGCGGGCCAGATACGCAGTATTTT
D gene: TRBD1; clone size: .; J gene: TRBJ2-1; V gene: TRBV28; CDR3 protein: CASTARDRNNEQFF; CDR3 DNA: TGTGCCAGCACCGCCCGGGACAGAAACAATGAGCAGTTCTTC
D gene: TRBD2; clone size: .; J gene: TRBJ2-2; V gene: TRBV27; CDR3 protein: CASSLTSGRAWVGELFF; CDR3 DNA: TGTGCCAGCAGTTTGACTAGCGGGAGGGCCTGGGTCGGGGAGCTGTTTTTT
D gene: TRBD2; clone size: .; J gene: TRBJ2-2; V gene: TRBV10-3; CDR3 protein: CAISEASGRDTGELFF; CDR3 DNA: TGTGCCATCAGTGAGGCCAGCGGGAGGGACACCGGGGAGCTGTTTTTT
D gene: TRBD2; clone size: .; J gene: TRBJ2-5; V gene: TRBV19; CDR3 protein: CASSRGTSGRLETQYF; CDR3 DNA: TGTGCCAGTAGTAGGGGGACTAGCGGGAGGTTGGAGACCCAGTACTTC
D gene: TRBD2; clone size: .; J gene: TRBJ2-1; V gene: TRBV19; CDR3 protein: CASSILGRLAGGRGQFF; CDR3 DNA: TGTGCCAGTAGTATCCTAGGGCGGCTAGCGGGAGGGAGGGGGCAGTTCTTC
D gene: TRBD2; clone size: once; J gene: TRBJ2-7; V gene: TRBV6-5; CDR3 protein: CASSISSGRAYEQYF; CDR3 DNA: TGTGCCAGCAGTATTTCTAGCGGGAGGGCCTACGAGCAGTACTTC
D gene: TRBD1; clone size: .; J gene: TRBJ2-1; V gene: TRBV5-1; CDR3 protein: CASSRMGQDNEQFF; CDR3 DNA: TGCGCCAGCAGCCGGATGGGACAGGACAATGAGCAGTTCTTC
D gene: .; clone size: .; J gene: TRBJ2-7; V gene: TRBV7-9; CDR3 protein: CASSLEREWKYF; CDR3 DNA: TGTGCCAGCAGCTTAGAAAGGGAGTGGAAGTACTTC
D gene: .; clone size: .; J gene: TRBJ2-7; V gene: TRBV7-2; CDR3 protein: CASSLSPGIYEQYF; CDR3 DNA: TGTGCCAGCAGCTTAAGTCCAGGGATATACGAGCAGTACTTC
D gene: .; clone size: .; J gene: TRBJ2-2; V gene: TRBV5-1; CDR3 protein: CASSLGEYGGELFF; CDR3 DNA: TGCGCCAGCAGCTTGGGCGAATACGGCGGGGAGCTGTTTTTT
D gene: .; clone size: .; J gene: TRBJ1-1; V gene: TRBV19; CDR3 protein: CASGDRESAEAFF; CDR3 DNA: TGTGCCAGTGGGGATCGGGAGTCGGCTGAAGCTTTCTTT
D gene: .; clone size: .; J gene: TRBJ2-1; V gene: TRBV13; CDR3 protein: CASSLPGYEQFF; CDR3 DNA: TGTGCCAGCAGCTTACCGGGGTATGAGCAGTTCTTC
D gene: TRBD2; clone size: .; J gene: TRBJ2-1; V gene: TRBV2; CDR3 protein: CASTGTSSYNEQFF; CDR3 DNA: TGTGCCAGCACTGGGACTAGCTCGTACAATGAGCAGTTCTTC
D gene: TRBD1; clone size: few; J gene: TRBJ2-6; V gene: TRBV19; CDR3 protein: CASRKGASGANVLTF; CDR3 DNA: TGTGCCAGTAGGAAGGGGGCCTCTGGGGCCAACGTCCTGACTTTC
D gene: .; clone size: few; J gene: TRBJ1-5; V gene: TRBV10-3; CDR3 protein: CATKEGNQPQHF; CDR3 DNA: TGTGCCACCAAGGAGGGCAATCAGCCCCAGCATTTT
D gene: TRBD2; clone size: few; J gene: TRBJ2-2; V gene: TRBV25-1; CDR3 protein: CASSELAENTGELFF; CDR3 DNA: TGTGCCAGCAGTGAACTAGCGGAGAACACCGGGGAGCTGTTTTTT
D gene: TRBD2; clone size: .; J gene: TRBJ2-7; V gene: TRBV27; CDR3 protein: CASSLRPRAGRYEQYF; CDR3 DNA: TGTGCCAGCAGCTTGAGGCCCCGAGCGGGACGCTACGAGCAGTACTTC
D gene: .; clone size: .; J gene: TRBJ1-1; V gene: TRBV25-1; CDR3 protein: CASSEGQVLGAFF; CDR3 DNA: TGTGCCAGCAGTGAGGGGCAGGTGCTGGGGGCTTTCTTT
D gene: .; clone size: few; J gene: TRBJ2-7; V gene: TRBV15; CDR3 protein: CATRDSRSSYEQYF; CDR3 DNA: TGTGCCACCCGGGACTCTCGAAGCTCCTACGAGCAGTACTTC
D gene: .; clone size: .; J gene: TRBJ2-5; V gene: TRBV6-5; CDR3 protein: CASIPTVGRGETQYF; CDR3 DNA: TGTGCCAGCATCCCGACGGTTGGGCGCGGGGAGACCCAGTACTTC
D gene: TRBD2; clone size: .; J gene: TRBJ2-7; V gene: TRBV4-3; CDR3 protein: CASSQVLAGYEQYF; CDR3 DNA: TGCGCCAGCAGCCAAGTGCTAGCGGGCTACGAGCAGTACTTC
D gene: .; clone size: .; J gene: TRBJ2-6; V gene: TRBV2; CDR3 protein: CASSEQNLSSGANVLTF; CDR3 DNA: TGTGCCAGCAGTGAACAGAATCTCAGCTCTGGGGCCAACGTCCTGACTTTC
D gene: TRBD2; clone size: .; J gene: TRBJ2-1; V gene: TRBV18; CDR3 protein: CASSPPGLASYEQFF; CDR3 DNA: TGTGCCAGCTCACCACCGGGACTAGCGAGCTATGAGCAGTTCTTC
D gene: .; clone size: .; J gene: TRBJ2-5; V gene: TRBV5-4; CDR3 protein: CASSFGSYQETQYF; CDR3 DNA: TGTGCCAGCAGCTTCGGGAGCTACCAAGAGACCCAGTACTTC
D gene: TRBD1; clone size: .; J gene: TRBJ2-4; V gene: TRBV11-2; CDR3 protein: CASSFGQVAKNIQYF; CDR3 DNA: TGTGCCAGCAGCTTCGGACAGGTAGCCAAAAACATTCAGTACTTC
D gene: .; clone size: once; J gene: TRBJ2-1; V gene: TRBV7-9; CDR3 protein: CASSLAVHPRNEQFF; CDR3 DNA: TGTGCCAGCAGCTTAGCGGTCCACCCCAGGAATGAGCAGTTCTTC